This T cell receptor beta chain derives from a study of regulatory T cells in long-lasting Graves disease. Study background: In persistent Graves' disease, antithyroid drugs had been taken for over 5 years and TSH receptor antibodies stayed positive. The study, taken as a whole, reports: Researchers reported studying only peripheral blood, not thyroid tissue.

In this sample, this clonotype turned up many times. Its antigen is as yet unknown. Time point specified: persistent/refractory GD, antithyroid drugs over 5 years with positive TRAb. From RNA extracted from PBMCs, the TCR library was made. V dropped 2 bases and J dropped 1 base, with 20 bases sitting between them. Germline V gives CDR1 MDHEN, CDR2 SYDVKM. The CDR3 runs to 18 residues. The authors built TCR beta libraries using iRepertoire HTBI primers and Arm-PCR of CDR3 regions. MiXCR, applied by TCRdb to the multiplex PCR reads, yields one record per CDR3 protein. The data show more than 300,000 distinct CDR3 sequences, around a fifth seen once.

The receptor's source is a female donor with Graves disease. The starting material was peripheral blood mononuclear cells (PBMCs), obtained when the disease was refractory, from a patient treated with antithyroid drugs. The chain joins TRBV28 to TRBJ1-2, with no clear D. The CDR3 DNA sequence: TGTGCCAGCAGTTTACTTTCGGGTGTACTGAAGCTTAACTATGGCTACACCTTC. Amino acids: CASSLLSGVLKLNYGYTF.